The 32 T cell receptor beta chains listed next were all sequenced from one sample in a study of blood T cell repertoires in COVID-19. The table came from immunoSEQ multiplex PCR; TCRdb's copy has only in-frame clones and leaves some out. Among about 130,000 clones, around 87% were seen once, and the ten largest hold around 20%. Sequencing used peripheral blood. These receptors were obtained from a woman in her 50s who had recovered from COVID-19.

The chain uses TRBV12-5 and TRBJ1-4; 8 nucleotides line up with TRBD1. J was trimmed by 5 bases and V by 5 bases; bases with no gene match: 4. CDR1 is LGHNT, CDR2 FRNRAP, per germline. CDR3 size: 14 residues. The CDR3 DNA follows: TGTGCTAGTGGTCTAGGACAGGGAAATGAAAAACTGTTTTTT. Amino acid sequence: CASGLGQGNEKLFF.

This sequence joins TRBV19 and TRBJ2-1, with TRBD2 identical over 9 bases. The CDR3 covers 14 residues. The V gene's germline CDR1 is LNHDA and CDR2 SQIVND (reference sequence). Germline trimming cut 3 bases from V and 7 bases from J; bases unmatched to any gene: 4. CDR3 sequence reads: CASSMSGRRNEQFF. In DNA, the CDR3 is TGTGCCAGTAGTATGAGCGGGAGGAGAAATGAGCAGTTCTTC. The variable domain in full, with the rest retrieved from reference TRBV19 and TRBJ2-1, is DGGITQSPKYLFRKEGQNVTLSCEQNLNHDAMYWYRQDPGQGLRLIYYSQIVNDFQKGDIAEGYSVSREKKESFPLTVTSAQKNPTAFYLCASSMSGRRNEQFFGPGTRLTVL.

The genes are TRBV2 and TRBJ1-6; 9 nucleotides align to TRBD1. The junction had 6 bases not matched to a gene; V was cut back by 1 base and J by 14 bases. Germline CDR1 SNHLY, CDR2 FYNNEI. CDR3 length: 14 amino acids. The CDR3 loop is CASSEGTGAPALHF. As DNA, the CDR3 is TGTGCCAGCAGTGAAGGGACAGGGGCCCCAGCCCTCCACTTT.

This clone was found once. This chain uses TRBV25-1 with TRBJ2-7; TRBD1 matches 9 bases. Germline-derived CDR1 and CDR2 are MGHDK and SYGVNS. V dropped 8 bases and J dropped 2; count of bases not matched to a gene: 7. This CDR3 region has 14 residues. CDR3 nucleotide sequence: TGTGCCAGCTCTCGGGACAGGGTCACCTACGAGCAGTACTTC. Its translation: CASSRDRVTYEQYF.

In this sample, this clone turned up once. The V and J genes are TRBV7-8 and TRBJ1-4, with 8 nucleotides matching TRBD1. Germline CDR1 SGHVS, CDR2 FQNEAQ. V was pared by 5 bases and J by 4 bases, with 6 bases of the junction left unmatched. This CDR3 comprises 15 residues. The CDR3 nucleotides are TGTGCCAGCAGCCTTACAGGGGGATTTAATGAAAAACTGTTTTTT. It encodes CASSLTGGFNEKLFF.

The J gene is TRBJ1-2, the V gene TRBV5-1, with 7 bases lining up with TRBD1. Germline values: CDR1 SGHRS, CDR2 YFSETQ. Germline trimming cut 2 bases from V and 8 bases from J; bases unmatched to any gene: 6. This CDR3 spans 13 amino acids. This chain's CDR3 is CASSFTGERGYTF. In nucleotides, the CDR3 is TGCGCCAGCAGCTTTACAGGGGAACGGGGCTACACCTTC.

The chain couples TRBV5-8 to TRBJ2-3, with 7 bases lining up with TRBD2. Per germline, CDR1 SGHTS and CDR2 YDEGEE. The V segment lost 3 bases and the J segment 2 bases; nucleotides outside the gene matches: 12. The CDR3 runs to 17 residues. The DNA of the CDR3 is TGTGCCAGCAGCTCATGGAAGCGGGGCACCCCCACAGATACGCAGTATTTT. Translated, it gives CASSSWKRGTPTDTQYF.

V and J are TRBV5-1 and TRBJ2-7; TRBD2 is a possible D gene (6 bases). The CDR3 is 15 amino acids. Per the germline V gene, CDR1 is SGHRS and CDR2 is YFSETQ. V was cut by 3 bases and J by 4 bases, with 17 bases left in between. The CDR3 DNA follows: TGCGCCAGCAGCTGGGGGGTGGCGGGGCCATACGAGCAGTACTTC. This encodes CASSWGVAGPYEQYF.

The V and J genes are TRBV11-3 and TRBJ1-1; TRBD1 is a possible D gene (5 bases). The CDR3 spans 15 residues. In germline, CDR1 is SGHNT, CDR2 YENEEA. Trimming took off 5 bases at V and 4 bases at J, with 17 bases between the two ends. The CDR3 protein is CASSQILGRGTEAFF. The CDR3 bases are TGTGCCAGCAGCCAGATCTTGGGGCGCGGCACTGAAGCTTTCTTT.

The CDR3 protein is CASSYRRQINTEAFF. Written as DNA, the CDR3 is TGTGCCAGCAGTTACAGAAGACAGATTAACACTGAAGCTTTCTTT. This sequence joins TRBV6-6 and TRBJ1-1; D might be TRBD1 (5 bases). Germline-derived CDR1 and CDR2 are MNHNY and SVGAGI (reference sequence). The V gene lost 2 bases and the J gene lost 2 bases, with 12 bases spanning the gap. The CDR3 consists of 15 residues.

DNA of the CDR3: TGTGCCAGCAGCCAATTGAGGACAGGGGGCTCCTACAATGAGCAGTTCTTC. This codes for CASSQLRTGGSYNEQFF. The chain joins TRBV14 to TRBJ2-1, with 10 bases lining up with TRBD1. V shed 2 bases, J shed 0 bases, and the junction held 4 bases outside the gene matches. The CDR3 totals 17 residues. The germline V gene encodes CDR1 SGHDN and CDR2 FVKESK.

V is TRBV3-1 (or the pseudogene TRBV3-2) and J is TRBJ1-1, with 9 bases that match TRBD1. The J segment lost 7 bases and the V segment lost 3 bases, leaving 6 bases of the junction unmatched. Germline V gene data show CDR1 as LGHDT and CDR2 as YNNKEL (reference sequence). The CDR3 has 14 amino acids. CDR3 in DNA: TGTGCCAGCAGCCAGGAACAGGGGGCGGATGAAGCTTTCTTT. Protein sequence: CASSQEQGADEAFF.

As concerns this clone: The sample carries other DNA sequences with the same CDR3. The chain joins TRBV6-2 or TRBV6-3 to TRBJ1-1; D gene uncertain. Per germline, CDR1 MNHEY and CDR2 SVGEGT. The V end lost 2 bases, the J end lost 3 bases, and 4 bases lay between the germline ends. The CDR3 sequence is 12 residues long. CDR3 in DNA: TGTGCCAGCAGTTACCTGTACACTGAAGCTTTCTTT. Translating it yields CASSYLYTEAFF.

This chain links TRBV27 with TRBJ2-1; 7 nucleotides agree with TRBD2. The CDR3 runs to 16 residues. Looked up from germline, CDR1 is MNHEY and CDR2 is SMNVEV (reference sequence). The ends lost 0 bases at V and 12 bases at J; junction bases unmatched: 14. The CDR3 is CASSLSWRGILTGQFF. As DNA, the CDR3 is TGTGCCAGCAGTTTATCGTGGCGGGGGATCCTAACGGGGCAGTTCTTC.

The rearrangement uses TRBV5-8 and TRBJ2-7; perhaps TRBD2 as D (5 bases). Trimming removed 0 bases from V and 11 bases from J, with 15 bases in between. The CDR3 loop spans 13 amino acids. CDR1 and CDR2 from the germline V gene are SGHTS and YDEGEE. This CDR3 reads CASSLGGGPSKYF. Written as DNA, the CDR3 is TGTGCCAGCAGCTTGGGCGGAGGTCCCTCGAAGTACTTC. Combining the CDR3 with reference TRBV5-8 and TRBJ2-7 gives the whole variable domain EAGVTQSPTHLIKTRGQQATLRCSPISGHTSVYWYQQALGLGLQFLLWYDEGEERNRGNFPPRFSGRQFPNYSSELNVNALELEDSALYLCASSLGGGPSKYFGPGTRLTVT.

As DNA, the CDR3 is TGTGCCAGTAGTATGAGGGGGCTAGGGCAGCCCCAGCATTTT. Translated: CASSMRGLGQPQHF. The genes are TRBV19 and TRBJ1-5, with 7 bases that match TRBD1. CDR3 length: 14 residues. With 3 bases clipped from V and 7 bases from J, the junction kept 6 bases outside the gene matches. Germline CDR1 LNHDA, CDR2 SQIVND (reference sequence). Variable domain in full (rest from reference TRBV19 and TRBJ1-5): DGGITQSPKYLFRKEGQNVTLSCEQNLNHDAMYWYRQDPGQGLRLIYYSQIVNDFQKGDIAEGYSVSREKKESFPLTVTSAQKNPTAFYLCASSMRGLGQPQHFGDGTRLSIL.

J is TRBJ2-7 and V is TRBV2; D is unclear. Germline V gene sequence: CDR1 SNHLY, CDR2 FYNNEI. The V end lost 1 base, the J end lost 6 bases, and 10 bases lay between the germline ends. The CDR3 loop spans 13 amino acids. The CDR3 loop reads CASSEESVIEQYF. The DNA for the CDR3 is TGTGCCAGCAGTGAAGAGTCGGTCATCGAGCAGTACTTC. Combining the CDR3 with reference TRBV2 and TRBJ2-7 gives the whole variable domain EPEVTQTPSHQVTQMGQEVILRCVPISNHLYFYWYRQILGQKVEFLVSFYNNEISEKSEIFDDQFSVERPDGSNFTLKIRSTKLEDSAMYFCASSEESVIEQYFGPGTRLTVT.

J is TRBJ2-3 and V is TRBV12-5, with 11 bases matching TRBD2. The germline V gene has CDR1 LGHNT and CDR2 FRNRAP. This CDR3 comprises 17 residues. Losses at the gene ends were 0 bases for V and 5 bases for J; bases not matched to a gene: 7. The CDR3 here is CASGLVLGGTSGDTQYF. Written as DNA, the CDR3 is TGTGCTAGTGGTTTGGTACTGGGGGGGACTAGCGGAGATACGCAGTATTTT.

The chain uses TRBV18 and TRBJ1-6; D call uncertain. The germline V gene has CDR1 KGHSH and CDR2 LQKENI. Trimming stripped 1 base from V and 9 bases from J, with 7 bases between. The CDR3 is 13 amino acids. The CDR3 sequence is CASSPRFGSPLHF. The CDR3 DNA reads as TGTGCCAGCTCACCACGTTTCGGTTCACCCCTCCACTTT. The full variable domain, with the rest looked up from reference TRBV18 and TRBJ1-6, is NAGVMQNPRHLVRRRGQEARLRCSPMKGHSHVYWYRQLPEEGLKFMVYLQKENIIDESGMPKERFSAEFPKEGPSILRIQQVVRGDSAAYFCASSPRFGSPLHFGNGTRLTVT.

This chain joins TRBV6-5 and TRBJ2-1; possibly TRBD2 for D (5 bases). The CDR3 is made up of 13 amino acids. CDR1 is MNHEY and CDR2 is SVGAGI in the germline V gene. V lost 10 bases to trimming and J lost 6 bases, with 16 bases between them. CDR3 loop: CATLAPWGNEQFF. The DNA of the CDR3 is TGTGCCACCTTAGCGCCTTGGGGCAATGAGCAGTTCTTC.

The V gene is TRBV7-9, the J gene TRBJ1-1, with 8 bases fitting TRBD1. Trimming at V came to 5 bases and at J to 0 bases, leaving 5 bases not matched to a gene. Looked up from germline, CDR1 is SEHNR and CDR2 is FQNEAQ (reference sequence). This CDR3 comprises 15 residues. This CDR3 is CASSPWDRMNTEAFF. In DNA form, the CDR3 reads TGTGCCAGCAGCCCATGGGACAGGATGAACACTGAAGCTTTCTTT.

V gene TRBV2 combines with J gene TRBJ1-2; 7 bases match TRBD1. Germline loops: CDR1 SNHLY, CDR2 FYNNEI. V gave up 7 bases and J gave up 2 bases; unmatched junction bases: 7. This CDR3 comprises 14 residues. CDR3 in amino acids: CASTRTGGNYGYTF. The CDR3 DNA reads TGTGCCAGCACCCGGACAGGCGGGAACTATGGCTACACCTTC.

The chain joins TRBV5-1 to TRBJ1-6; D perhaps matches TRBD1 (5 bases). Trimming removed 7 bases from V and 5 bases from J, with 10 bases in between. Germline CDR1 reads SGHRS; CDR2 reads YFSETQ. The CDR3 spans 13 residues. CDR3 bases: TGCGCCAGCGGGGGAGGGGATAATTCACCCCTCCACTTT. It translates to CASGGGDNSPLHF.

The CDR3: CASRGVLEGYTF. In DNA form, the CDR3 reads TGTGCCAGCAGAGGGGTTTTAGAGGGCTACACCTTC. This chain connects TRBV6-5 to TRBJ1-2; the D gene is possibly TRBD1 (5 bases). This CDR3 comprises 12 residues. Per the germline V gene, CDR1 is MNHEY and CDR2 is SVGAGI. V was clipped by 6 bases and J by 8 bases, with 13 bases between them.

This clone has only a few counts. V and J are TRBV3-1 (or the pseudogene TRBV3-2) and TRBJ1-1; 7 bases match TRBD1. The V gene end was trimmed by 2 bases and the J gene end by 0 bases; junction bases not matched to a gene: 15. Germline V lookup: CDR1 LGHDT, CDR2 YNNKEL (reference sequence). The CDR3 loop spans 19 amino acids. The CDR3 protein is CASSQLPLIGGGLNTEAFF. The CDR3 coding sequence is TGTGCCAGCAGCCAATTGCCCTTAATTGGAGGGGGCTTGAACACTGAAGCTTTCTTT.

V gene TRBV11-2 combines with J gene TRBJ2-5; 14 nucleotides line up with TRBD2. V was pared by 5 bases and J by 2 bases, with 7 bases of the junction left unmatched. Germline CDR1 and CDR2: SGHAT and FQNNGV. This CDR3 region has 17 residues. The CDR3 is CASSLGLAGEGQETQYF. CDR3 coding DNA: TGTGCCAGCAGCCTGGGACTAGCGGGGGAGGGGCAAGAGACCCAGTACTTC.

The chain combines TRBV7-8 with TRBJ2-5, with D possibly TRBD2 on 5 matching bases. Germline CDR1 and CDR2: SGHVS and FQNEAQ. This CDR3 comprises 13 residues. The V end was cut by 2 bases, the J end by 5 bases, with 9 bases between. For the CDR3, the DNA is TGTGCCAGCAGCTTATCGGGGATGGAGACCCAGTACTTC. Translating gives CASSLSGMETQYF.

The rearrangement uses TRBV25-1 and TRBJ2-2; 7 bases agree with TRBD1. The germline CDR1 and CDR2 sequences are MGHDK and SYGVNS. The CDR3 is 15 residues long. Trimming at V came to 5 bases and at J to 1 base, leaving 4 bases not matched to a gene. CDR3 nucleotides: TGTGCCAGCAGTCGAGGGGACAGGAACACCGGGGAGCTGTTTTTT. Its protein product is CASSRGDRNTGELFF.

CDR3 region: CASSLESTGWVETQYF. The CDR3 nucleotides read TGTGCCAGCAGCTTAGAATCGACAGGGTGGGTAGAGACCCAGTACTTC. V gene TRBV7-6 combines with J gene TRBJ2-5; 7 bases match TRBD1. The length of the CDR3 is 16 residues. Germline CDR1 SGHVS, CDR2 FNYEAQ. Germline trimming cut 1 base from V and 4 bases from J; bases unmatched to any gene: 9. Based on the CDR3 plus reference TRBV7-6 and TRBJ2-5, the full variable domain is GAGVSQSPRYKVTKRGQDVALRCDPISGHVSLYWYRQALGQGPEFLTYFNYEAQQDKSGLPNDRFSAERPEGSISTLTIQRTEQRDSAMYRCASSLESTGWVETQYFGPGTRLLVL.

The chain has TRBV11-2 and TRBJ2-7; D is ambiguous. V was cut by 0 bases and J by 3 bases, with 6 bases left in between. Germline V CDR1 and CDR2: SGHAT, FQNNGV. The CDR3 loop spans 13 amino acids. The CDR3 DNA reads TGTGCCAGCAGCTTAGACCTCAGCTACGAGCAGTACTTC. Translating it yields CASSLDLSYEQYF.

The rearrangement uses TRBV5-6 and TRBJ1-1; D call uncertain. The germline V and J ends were trimmed by 1 base and 10 bases, with 11 bases remaining between them. The CDR3 length is 12 residues. Germline CDR1 reads SGHDT; CDR2 reads YYEEEE. The DNA for the CDR3 is TGTGCCAGCAGCTTGACTTCCGACACAGCTTTCTTT. Translating gives CASSLTSDTAFF.

The chain recombines TRBV24-1 with TRBJ1-1; D possibly corresponds to TRBD1 (5 bases). V was trimmed by 9 bases and J by 3 bases, leaving 10 bases between them. Germline CDR1 KGHDR, CDR2 SFDVKD. This CDR3 contains 12 residues. CDR3 sequence reads: CATAAGDTEAFF. CDR3 in DNA: TGTGCCACCGCGGCGGGGGACACTGAAGCTTTCTTT.